The 5 T cell receptor beta chains in this list originate from one sample, sequenced in a study of blood T cell repertoires in COVID-19. Only in-frame clones appear in the TCRdb table, and some are missing; sequencing was by immunoSEQ multiplex PCR. The sample yields about 260,000 clones, about 85% seen once. The sequenced sample consisted of peripheral blood. Receptors were obtained from a man aged 18 to 30 with active or convalescent COVID-19.

The chain is built from TRBV6-5 and TRBJ1-1; D call uncertain. The CDR3 consists of 14 residues. The germline gives CDR1 MNHEY, CDR2 SVGAGI. V was clipped by 6 bases and J by 0 bases, with 11 bases between them. CDR3 DNA sequence: TGTGCCAGCAGGCAGTGGCTTTTGAACACTGAAGCTTTCTTT. Translation gives CASRQWLLNTEAFF.

This chain connects TRBV7-8 to TRBJ2-1, with D possibly matching TRBD1 (6 bases). The V end was cut by 5 bases, the J end by 1 base, with 12 bases between. The V gene's germline CDR1 is SGHVS and CDR2 FQNEAQ. The CDR3 spans 15 residues. CDR3 coding DNA: TGTGCCAGCAGCCCCCAAAGGGGGTCCTACAATGAGCAGTTCTTC. As protein: CASSPQRGSYNEQFF.

The genes are TRBV28 and TRBJ1-6; 11 nucleotides line up with TRBD1. The germline CDR1 and CDR2 sequences are MDHEN and SYDVKM. This CDR3 is built from 16 residues. Trimming at V came to 6 bases and at J to 7 bases, leaving 8 bases not matched to a gene. DNA of the CDR3: TGTGCCAGCAGGGCCGGGACAGGGGGTTTCAATTCACCCCTCCACTTT. It translates to CASRAGTGGFNSPLHF.

The gene calls are TRBV30 and TRBJ2-7; no clear D gene. CDR3 length: 11 residues. Trimming pared 1 base from V and 12 bases from J, leaving 13 bases between. CDR1 and CDR2 (germline): GTSNPN, SVGIG (reference sequence). The CDR3 coding sequence is TGTGCCTGGAGTGCCCAACAAATCCTGTACTTC. As protein: CAWSAQQILYF.

Written as DNA, the CDR3 is TGCGCTACGAGGGAGGAAGAATATTCACCCCTCCACTTT. This gives the protein CATREEEYSPLHF. The rearrangement uses TRBV5-1 and TRBJ1-6; D call uncertain. The CDR3 has 13 amino acids. Germline loops: CDR1 SGHRS, CDR2 YFSETQ.